A single sample is the source of the 3 T cell receptor beta chains below, sequenced in a study of blood T cell repertoires in COVID-19. The protocol was immunoSEQ multiplex PCR, while the TCRdb copy is restricted to in-frame clones and leaves out a portion. The table shows roughly 570,000 clones, with less than 90% occurring only once. The specimen sequenced was peripheral blood. The receptors derive from a woman between 50 and 59 years old with COVID-19, enrolled during active disease.

The rearrangement uses TRBV28 and TRBJ1-5, with TRBD1 matching 9 bases. This CDR3 comprises 16 residues. The V segment lost 2 bases and the J segment 4 bases; nucleotides outside the gene matches: 6. Germline CDR1 reads MDHEN; CDR2 reads SYDVKM. The CDR3 is CASSLRRGQGNQPQHF. For the CDR3, the DNA is TGTGCCAGCAGTTTAAGGCGGGGACAGGGTAATCAGCCCCAGCATTTT.

This chain uses TRBV5-6 with TRBJ1-6; D is undetermined. Trimming stripped 7 bases from V and 3 bases from J, with 8 bases between. The CDR3 runs to 13 residues. Germline V gene lookup returns CDR1 SGHDT and CDR2 YYEEEE. CDR3 nucleotide sequence: TGTGCCAGCTCGGAGTTCTATAATTCACCCCTCCACTTT. The encoded protein is CASSEFYNSPLHF.

The chain carries TRBV5-1 and TRBJ2-7; 8 bases line up with TRBD2. After removal of 4 bases from V and 2 bases from J, the junction contained 2 bases not matched to a gene. The CDR3 runs 13 residues. Germline CDR1 reads SGHRS; CDR2 reads YFSETQ. DNA of the CDR3: TGCGCCAGCAGCCCGGGGGGGACCTACGAGCAGTACTTC. Translation: CASSPGGTYEQYF.